This record concerns one T cell receptor beta chain sequence. This clonotype was detected only a few times. Its binding antigen is unknown. Base qualities are not recorded, but no much larger clone differs from it by a single base. The data derive from a study of response to subunit inactivated influenza vaccine (dated by TCRdb to between 2017 and 2018). For the wider study: Deep quantitative T cell receptor repertoire profiling was used in the study to track responses to a trivalent subunit inactivated influenza vaccine.

Library creation used RT-PCR. Instrument used: Illumina HiSeq 2500. The raw public reads went through TCRdb reprocessing: fastp at Q25, MiXCR clone calling, in-frame beta chains kept. Identical CDR3 proteins give one entry, which carries the most common genes and DNA. The sample has about 780,000 distinct CDR3 sequences on record, about 18% of them singletons. Together, the top ten hold approximately 11% of the sample. CDR1 KGHDR and CDR2 SFDVKD are derived from the germline V gene. V ends up 4 bases short and J 4 bases short, with an unmatched junction base count of 7. Reading from cysteine to phenylalanine, the CDR3 counts 17 amino acids. Only the CDR3 portion is preserved as DNA: 51 bases, with reading frame beginning at the first base. What the authors observed across the whole study: It was suggested by the authors that each seasonal influenza vaccination may recruit only a limited number of new T cells.

The sample was PBMCs from blood, taken 5 days after vaccination. The receptor comes from a man aged 50-59 years who received an inactivated influenza vaccine. Donor details come from another sample of the same person, matched by shared clones. The V gene is TRBV24-1 and the J gene is TRBJ2-1, and TRBD2 matches 12 of the central bases. The CDR3: CATSETSGGRGYNEQFF. The sequence in DNA is TGTGCCACCAGTGAAACTAGCGGGGGGCGGGGGTACAATGAGCAGTTCTTC.